The 4 T cell receptor beta chains in this list originate from one sample, sequenced in a study of cytotoxic CD8 clonotypes in ibrutinib-treated CLL. Using immunoSEQ multiplex PCR, the repertoire was profiled, and TCRdb retains in-frame clones only, with some absent. The sample records some 350,000 clones, around 66% being singletons. Here the sequenced sample was PBMCs, taken after 36 months of ibrutinib treatment. The receptors stem from a human donor with chronic lymphocytic leukemia.

This chain connects TRBV19 to TRBJ2-7; 10 positions agree with TRBD1. CDR3 length: 15 residues. CDR1 LNHDA and CDR2 SQIVND come from the germline V gene (reference sequence). V lost 5 bases, J lost 2 bases, and 6 bases stayed unmatched. The CDR3: CASSSRQGATYEQYF. As DNA, the CDR3 is TGTGCCAGTAGTTCGCGACAGGGGGCCACCTACGAGCAGTACTTC.

J is TRBJ2-3 and V is TRBV9, with D perhaps TRBD2 (6 bases). This CDR3 region has 15 residues. Trimming cost V 2 bases and J 2 bases, with 12 bases left between them. Germline V gene sequence: CDR1 SGDLS, CDR2 YYNGEE. CDR3 loop: CASSVEGSFTDTQYF. Written as DNA, the CDR3 is TGTGCCAGCAGCGTGGAGGGGTCGTTCACAGATACGCAGTATTTT.

The genes are TRBV7-6 and TRBJ2-4; 10 nucleotides align to TRBD2. CDR1 SGHVS and CDR2 FNYEAQ come from the germline V gene. The CDR3 length is 17 residues. V lost 2 bases and J lost 6; bases outside the gene matches: 10. The CDR3 bases are TGTGCCAGCAGCTTATCCCCGGGACTAGCGACTACAAACATTCAGTACTTC. Its protein product is CASSLSPGLATTNIQYF.

The CDR3 here is CASTGQGSIYEQYF. CDR3 DNA: TGTGCCAGCACCGGACAGGGGAGTATCTACGAGCAGTACTTC. The chain has TRBV11-2 and TRBJ2-7; 9 bases map to TRBD1. The CDR3 is 14 residues long. V trimming: 7 bases; J trimming: 3 bases; junction bases outside the gene matches: 7. Germline CDR1 reads SGHAT; CDR2 reads FQNNGV.